Listed below are T cell receptor beta chains from one sample, sequenced in a study of T-cell memory formation after mild COVID-19. From the 5' RACE reads, TCRdb called clonotypes with MiXCR, one entry per CDR3 protein. The sample lists around 200,000 distinct CDR3 sequences; around 15% were seen once. Sequencing input: PBMCs or a T cell subset sorted from them (not recorded which). The receptors come from an adult woman who had mild COVID-19 (a few samples of this study predate the infection). Cell type and time point are not known. The CDR3 runs from the conserved cysteine through the conserved F or W. The order of the fields is V gene, J gene, D gene, clone size, CDR3 protein, CDR3 DNA. A D gene is named only where the DNA matches it firmly. Clone size is shown for a subset of rows, as once, few, many or a class of expanded clone.

TRBV2	TRBJ2-3	NA	few	CASSDGYTDTQYF	TGTGCCAGCAGTGACGGGTACACAGATACGCAGTATTTT
TRBV7-2	TRBJ1-6	NA	NA	CASSHRQGLNSPLHF	TGTGCCAGCAGCCACCGTCAGGGGCTTAATTCACCCCTCCACTTT
TRBV19	TRBJ2-3	NA	few	CASSGTAVRGSDTQYF	TGTGCCAGTAGCGGGACGGCTGTTAGGGGATCCGATACGCAGTATTTT
TRBV19	TRBJ1-6	TRBD1	NA	CASSIGQGGSPLHF	TGTGCCAGTAGTATAGGACAGGGTGGTTCACCCCTCCACTTT
TRBV4-1	TRBJ2-4	NA	few	CASSQDRPAKNIQYF	TGCGCCAGCAGCCAAGATAGACCGGCCAAAAACATTCAGTACTTC
TRBV7-8	TRBJ1-4	NA	NA	CASSRREGEKLFF	TGTGCCAGCAGCCGGAGGGAGGGTGAAAAACTGTTTTTT
TRBV7-2	TRBJ1-2	NA	few	CASSLTASNYGYTF	TGTGCCAGCAGCTTGACAGCTTCTAACTATGGCTACACCTTC
TRBV29-1	TRBJ2-3	TRBD2	NA	CSVLTSGGAGRTQYF	TGCAGCGTTCTGACTAGCGGGGGGGCCGGGCGAACGCAGTATTTT
TRBV30	TRBJ2-3	NA	NA	CAWTRQRDTQYF	TGTGCCTGGACTAGGCAAAGGGATACGCAGTATTTT
TRBV5-1	TRBJ2-7	NA	NA	CASSTGVYEQYF	TGCGCCAGCAGCACCGGGGTGTACGAGCAGTACTTC
TRBV5-1	TRBJ1-4	NA	NA	CASSLEPASEKLFF	TGCGCCAGCAGCTTGGAACCAGCAAGTGAAAAACTGTTTTTT
TRBV5-1	TRBJ2-7	NA	NA	CASSPGQHTRSYEQYF	TGCGCCAGCAGCCCCGGACAGCACACCCGCTCCTACGAGCAGTACTTC
TRBV7-6	TRBJ1-1	NA	NA	CASSSPGTEAFF	TGTGCCAGCAGTTCCCCGGGGACTGAAGCTTTCTTT
TRBV7-9	TRBJ2-7	NA	few	CASSPDGAASYEQYF	TGTGCCAGCAGCCCCGACGGAGCTGCGAGCTACGAGCAGTACTTC
TRBV12-3/TRBV12-4	TRBJ2-5	NA	NA	CASIPPGQGVETQYF	TGTGCCAGCATCCCGCCGGGGCAGGGTGTCGAGACCCAGTACTTC
TRBV20-1	TRBJ1-2	NA	NA	CSARPKGRDGYTF	TGCAGTGCTAGGCCAAAGGGGCGGGATGGCTACACCTTC
TRBV5-1	TRBJ2-3	NA	NA	CASSLTYLNTDTQYF	TGCGCCAGCAGCTTAACCTACCTCAACACAGATACGCAGTATTTT
TRBV5-1	TRBJ2-3	TRBD2	many	CASSLGTSGADTQYF	TGCGCCAGCAGCTTGGGGACTAGCGGGGCAGATACGCAGTATTTT
TRBV20-1	TRBJ1-5	NA	few	CSARLPGASNQPQHF	TGCAGTGCTAGACTCCCAGGAGCCTCCAATCAGCCCCAGCATTTT
TRBV3-1	TRBJ2-2	TRBD2	few	CASSTSGGHRNTGELFF	TGTGCCAGCAGCACAAGCGGGGGGCATAGAAACACCGGGGAGCTGTTTTTT
TRBV29-1	TRBJ2-3	NA	few	CSVRQGGVTDTQYF	TGCAGCGTCAGACAGGGAGGAGTCACAGATACGCAGTATTTT
TRBV11-2	TRBJ1-1	NA	few	CASSLFTRREAFF	TGTGCCAGCAGCTTATTTACGAGACGGGAAGCTTTCTTT
TRBV5-1	TRBJ2-1	NA	many	CASSFRVEQFF	TGCGCCAGCAGCTTTCGAGTTGAGCAGTTCTTC
TRBV5-1	TRBJ1-1	TRBD1	NA	CASSTHQGVNTEAFF	TGCGCCAGCAGCACCCATCAGGGGGTGAACACTGAAGCTTTCTTT
TRBV6-6	TRBJ1-2	TRBD1	NA	CASSGTGVRYGYTF	TGTGCCAGCAGTGGGACAGGGGTTAGGTATGGCTACACCTTC
TRBV7-7	TRBJ1-1	NA	NA	CASSLERDTEAFF	TGTGCCAGCAGCTTAGAAAGAGACACTGAAGCTTTCTTT
TRBV5-1	TRBJ2-2	NA	many	CASSSRAPNTGELFF	TGCGCCAGCAGCTCGCGGGCGCCGAACACCGGGGAGCTGTTTTTT
TRBV18	TRBJ2-3	NA	NA	CASSPRTSVNTDTQYF	TGTGCCAGCTCACCACGTACCAGCGTTAACACAGATACGCAGTATTTT
TRBV20-1	TRBJ1-1	NA	few	CSARLLNDPGNTEAFF	TGCAGTGCTAGATTATTGAATGACCCAGGGAACACTGAAGCTTTCTTT
TRBV12-3/TRBV12-4	TRBJ2-7	NA	NA	CASSPYEHRSYEQYF	TGTGCCAGCAGTCCGTACGAACATAGGTCCTACGAGCAGTACTTC
TRBV21-1	TRBJ2-3	NA	many	CASFGTSATDTQYF	TGTGCCAGCTTTGGGACTAGTGCCACAGATACGCAGTATTTT
TRBV27	TRBJ2-7	TRBD2	NA	CASSPPGAGRKQYF	TGTGCCAGCAGTCCCCCCGGGGCCGGGAGGAAGCAGTACTTC
TRBV20-1	TRBJ2-3	TRBD2	NA	CSARGLAGGRTDTQYF	TGCAGTGCTAGAGGACTAGCGGGGGGGCGCACAGATACGCAGTATTTT
TRBV7-9	TRBJ2-3	TRBD2	NA	CASSFTSGRADTQYF	TGTGCCAGCAGCTTCACTAGCGGGAGAGCAGATACGCAGTATTTT
TRBV29-1	TRBJ2-5	TRBD2	NA	CSVQLSGGKETQYF	TGCAGCGTTCAACTTAGCGGGGGGAAAGAGACCCAGTACTTC
TRBV5-1	TRBJ1-5	NA	few	CASSFGYGSNQPQHF	TGCGCCAGCAGCTTTGGGTACGGTAGCAATCAGCCCCAGCATTTT
TRBV11-2	TRBJ2-1	TRBD2	few	CASSATSGIVNEQFF	TGTGCCAGCAGCGCGACTAGCGGGATTGTAAATGAGCAGTTCTTC
TRBV15	TRBJ2-3	NA	few	CATSRDLYESDTQYF	TGTGCCACCAGCAGAGATTTATACGAGTCAGATACGCAGTATTTT
TRBV25-1	TRBJ2-3	NA	few	CASSEPSTDTQYF	TGTGCCAGCAGTGAACCCTCCACAGATACGCAGTATTTT
TRBV5-1	TRBJ2-3	NA	NA	CASSLAGITDTQYF	TGCGCCAGCAGCTTGGCGGGGATAACAGATACGCAGTATTTT
TRBV7-9	TRBJ2-7	NA	few	CASSRTERYEQYF	TGTGCCAGCAGCAGGACCGAACGCTACGAGCAGTACTTC
TRBV6-2/TRBV6-3	TRBJ2-1	TRBD2	NA	CASSWIAGVVDEQFF	TGTGCCAGCAGTTGGATAGCGGGAGTTGTCGATGAGCAGTTCTTC